This entry is about one T cell receptor beta chain. This specimen belongs to a study of blood T cell repertoires in COVID-19. Study-level information: The origin of the acute and convalescent COVID-19 samples was the United States, Italy and Spain. Nucleic acid was either cDNA or gDNA, and it came from T cells, B-cell-depleted T cells, or PBMCs.

Clones were read by immunoSEQ multiplex PCR, and TCRdb kept only the in-frame ones, dropping some. The sample consists of fewer than 250,000 clones, approximately 86% of them appearing once. Sequencing was done on a sample of peripheral blood. The receptor comes from a man aged 55 to 70 with acute or convalescent COVID-19.

The CDR3 nucleotides are TGTGCCAGCAGCGGGAACAGGGGGACCACTGAAGCTTTCTTT. It specifies CASSGNRGTTEAFF. V is TRBV9 and J is TRBJ1-1; 8 nucleotides agree with TRBD1. V was pared by 3 bases and J by 4 bases, with 5 bases of the junction left unmatched. The CDR3 contains 14 residues. Germline CDR1 SGDLS, CDR2 YYNGEE.